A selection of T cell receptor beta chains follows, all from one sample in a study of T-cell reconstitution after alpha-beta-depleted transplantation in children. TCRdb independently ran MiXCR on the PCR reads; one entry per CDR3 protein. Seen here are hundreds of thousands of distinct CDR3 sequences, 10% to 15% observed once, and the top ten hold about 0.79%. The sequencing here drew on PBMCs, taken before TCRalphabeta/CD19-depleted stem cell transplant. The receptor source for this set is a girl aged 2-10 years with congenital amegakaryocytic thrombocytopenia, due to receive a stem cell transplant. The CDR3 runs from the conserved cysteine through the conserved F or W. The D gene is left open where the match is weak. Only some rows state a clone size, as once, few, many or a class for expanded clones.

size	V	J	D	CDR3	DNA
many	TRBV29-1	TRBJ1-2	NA	CSVVSGTNYGYTF	TGCAGCGTTGTGTCAGGGACCAACTATGGCTACACCTTC
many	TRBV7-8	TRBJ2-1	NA	CASSLVSLGEQFF	TGTGCCAGCAGCTTAGTTTCGTTGGGTGAGCAGTTCTTC
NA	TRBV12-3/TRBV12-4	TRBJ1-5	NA	CSSSLTRGDQPQHF	TGTTCCAGCAGTCTAACTAGGGGGGACCAGCCCCAGCATTTT
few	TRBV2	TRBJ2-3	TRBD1	CASDDRGQFSTDTQYF	TGTGCCAGCGACGACAGGGGACAATTTAGCACAGATACGCAGTATTTT
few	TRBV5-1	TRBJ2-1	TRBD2	CASSPLWTGTSGRLAYNEQFF	TGCGCCAGCAGCCCACTGTGGACCGGGACTAGCGGGAGACTCGCCTACAATGAGCAGTTCTTC
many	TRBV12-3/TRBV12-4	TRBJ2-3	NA	CARRNADTQYF	TGTGCCAGACGGAACGCCGATACGCAGTATTTT
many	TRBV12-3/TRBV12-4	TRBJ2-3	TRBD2	CASSRVIAGDTQYF	TGTGCCAGCAGTCGAGTGATAGCGGGAGATACGCAGTATTTT
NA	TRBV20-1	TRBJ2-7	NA	CSASPGRTSYEQYF	TGCAGTGCTAGCCCGGGGCGAACTTCCTACGAGCAGTACTTC
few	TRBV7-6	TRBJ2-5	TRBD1	CASSSRTGHFQETQYF	TGTGCCAGCAGCTCACGGACAGGGCATTTCCAAGAGACCCAGTACTTC
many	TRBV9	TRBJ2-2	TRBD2	CASSVDRGLAGGNTGELFF	TGTGCCAGCAGCGTAGATAGGGGACTAGCGGGAGGGAACACCGGGGAGCTGTTTTTT
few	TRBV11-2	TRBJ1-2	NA	CASSLLFPSYGYTF	TGTGCCAGCAGCTTACTCTTCCCCAGTTATGGCTACACCTTC
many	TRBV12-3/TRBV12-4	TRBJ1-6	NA	CASSSDGLSGSSPLHF	TGTGCCAGCAGCTCGGACGGCCTCTCCGGGAGTTCACCCCTCCACTTT
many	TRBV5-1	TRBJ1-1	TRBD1	CASSPLTGVGNTEAFF	TGCGCCAGCAGCCCCTTAACAGGGGTGGGGAACACTGAAGCTTTCTTT
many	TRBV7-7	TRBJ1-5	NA	CALPAGHF	TGTGCTCTGCCCGCTGGGCATTTT
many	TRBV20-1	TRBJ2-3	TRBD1	CSASLDRGPADTQYF	TGCAGTGCTAGTTTAGACAGGGGCCCCGCGGATACGCAGTATTTT
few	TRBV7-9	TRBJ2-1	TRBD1	CASSFWTGSSYNEQFF	TGTGCCAGCAGCTTTTGGACAGGGTCCTCCTACAATGAGCAGTTCTTC
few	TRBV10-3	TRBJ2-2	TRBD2	CAIWIAGGPSTGELFF	TGTGCCATCTGGATAGCGGGAGGGCCAAGCACCGGGGAGCTGTTTTTT
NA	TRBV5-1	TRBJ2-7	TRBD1	CASNTASDRVVYEQYF	TGCGCCAGCAACACCGCCTCGGACAGGGTGGTCTACGAGCAGTACTTC
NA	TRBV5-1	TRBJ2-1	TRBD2	CASSLSGSFTYNEQFF	TGCGCCAGCAGCTTAAGCGGGAGTTTCACCTACAATGAGCAGTTCTTC
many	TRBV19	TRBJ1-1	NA	CASRRTDFMNTEAFF	TGTGCCAGTAGGAGGACAGACTTCATGAACACTGAAGCTTTCTTT
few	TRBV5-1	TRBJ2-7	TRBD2	CASSLRLAGGLYEQYF	TGCGCCAGCAGCTTGCGACTAGCGGGAGGGTTGTACGAGCAGTACTTC
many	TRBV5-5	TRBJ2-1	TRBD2	CASSRLAGDTYNEQFF	TGTGCCAGCAGCCGACTAGCGGGAGACACCTACAATGAGCAGTTCTTC
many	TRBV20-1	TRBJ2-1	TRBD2	CSAIRTSRNNEQFF	TGCAGTGCTATCCGGACTAGCAGAAACAATGAGCAGTTCTTC
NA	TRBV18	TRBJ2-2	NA	CASSRETNTGELFF	TGTGCCAGCTCACGGGAGACGAACACCGGGGAGCTGTTTTTT
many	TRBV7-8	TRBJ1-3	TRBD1	CASSLGQGLNTIYF	TGTGCCAGCAGCCTAGGACAGGGGTTGAACACCATATATTTT
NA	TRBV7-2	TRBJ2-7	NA	CASRGTPSYEQYF	TGTGCCAGCAGGGGGACTCCATCCTACGAGCAGTACTTC
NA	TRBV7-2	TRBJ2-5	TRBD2	CASSFGSGSYETQYF	TGTGCCAGCAGCTTCGGTAGCGGGAGTTACGAGACCCAGTACTTC
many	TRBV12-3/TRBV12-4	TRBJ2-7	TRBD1	CASSPGQFSYEQYF	TGTGCCAGCAGTCCGGGACAGTTCTCCTACGAGCAGTACTTC
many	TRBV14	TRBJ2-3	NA	CASSQKRWTDTQYF	TGTGCCAGCAGCCAAAAGCGTTGGACAGATACGCAGTATTTT
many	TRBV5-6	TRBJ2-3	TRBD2	CASSDLAGVKHTQYF	TGTGCCAGCAGCGATCTAGCGGGAGTCAAGCATACGCAGTATTTT
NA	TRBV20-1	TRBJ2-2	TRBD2	CSARNVAGDTGELFF	TGCAGTGCGCGAAACGTAGCGGGAGATACCGGGGAGCTGTTTTTT
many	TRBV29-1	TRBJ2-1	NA	CSVDGATTRLEQFF	TGCAGCGTTGATGGGGCAACGACTAGGCTTGAGCAGTTCTTC
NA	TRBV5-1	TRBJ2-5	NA	CASTRGAAREETQYF	TGCGCCAGCACCCGAGGTGCAGCACGGGAGGAGACCCAGTACTTC
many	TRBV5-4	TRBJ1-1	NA	CASSLAGTSEAFF	TGTGCCAGCAGTTTAGCAGGGACGAGTGAAGCTTTCTTT
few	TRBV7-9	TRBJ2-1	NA	CASSLEGRQFF	TGTGCCAGCAGCTTAGAGGGCAGGCAGTTCTTC
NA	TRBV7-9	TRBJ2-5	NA	CASSFNETQYF	TGTGCCAGCAGCTTCAACGAGACCCAGTACTTC
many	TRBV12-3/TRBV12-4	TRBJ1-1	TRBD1	CASKQGAYTEAFF	TGTGCCAGCAAACAGGGGGCCTACACTGAAGCTTTCTTT
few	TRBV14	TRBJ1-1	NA	CASSQGTVNTEAFF	TGTGCCAGCAGCCAGGGGACGGTGAACACTGAAGCTTTCTTT
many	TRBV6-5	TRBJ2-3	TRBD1	CASSHRDRGNSDTQYF	TGTGCCAGCAGTCACCGGGACAGGGGGAATTCAGATACGCAGTATTTT
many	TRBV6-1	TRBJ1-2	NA	CASSEWSAANYGYTF	TGTGCCAGCAGTGAATGGTCAGCAGCTAACTATGGCTACACCTTC
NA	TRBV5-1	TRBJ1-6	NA	CASSNQPHNSPLHF	TGCGCCAGCAGCAACCAGCCTCATAATTCACCCCTCCACTTT
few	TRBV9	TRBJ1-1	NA	CASSVFGGDAEAFF	TGTGCCAGCAGCGTCTTCGGTGGCGACGCTGAAGCTTTCTTT
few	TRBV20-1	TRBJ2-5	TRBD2	CSARSGSDFGETQYF	TGCAGTGCTCGTAGCGGGAGCGATTTTGGGGAGACCCAGTACTTC
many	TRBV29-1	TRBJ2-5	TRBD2	CSVEGGLALETQYF	TGCAGCGTTGAAGGGGGACTAGCGCTAGAGACCCAGTACTTC
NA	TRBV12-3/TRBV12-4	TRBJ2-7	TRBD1	CASTFVGPGQGGYEQYF	TGTGCCAGCACCTTCGTGGGACCGGGACAGGGTGGCTACGAGCAGTACTTC
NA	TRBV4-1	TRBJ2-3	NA	CASSRSRGSDTQYF	TGCGCCAGCAGCCGCAGCAGGGGCTCAGATACGCAGTATTTT